This record looks at one T cell receptor beta chain sequence and its context. The data derive from a study of PD-L1 blockade in urothelial cancer. About the study: Peripheral blood specimens exhibited a median yield of 141,255 T cells.

Time point defined: pretreatment peripheral blood. It was locally advanced or metastatic urothelial carcinoma that patients had. Spike-ins of synthetic TCR analog templates went into each PCR. Profiled with immunoSEQ multiplex PCR; TCRdb holds only in-frame clones, not every one. This table has tens of thousands of clones, 80% to 90% appearing once. The germline CDR1 and CDR2 sequences are LNHNV and YYDKDF (reference sequence). The CDR3 sequence is 15 residues long. The ends lost 0 bases at V and 7 bases at J; junction bases unmatched: 7. The chain couples TRBV15 to TRBJ2-5; 8 bases line up with TRBD1. This sample comprised PBMCs, obtained around atezolizumab (anti-PD-L1) treatment. The TCR comes from a man in his 60s with urothelial cancer. The CDR3 sequence: CATSRELTGVGTQYF. DNA for the CDR3: TGTGCCACCAGCAGAGAGCTGACAGGGGTGGGGACCCAGTACTTC.